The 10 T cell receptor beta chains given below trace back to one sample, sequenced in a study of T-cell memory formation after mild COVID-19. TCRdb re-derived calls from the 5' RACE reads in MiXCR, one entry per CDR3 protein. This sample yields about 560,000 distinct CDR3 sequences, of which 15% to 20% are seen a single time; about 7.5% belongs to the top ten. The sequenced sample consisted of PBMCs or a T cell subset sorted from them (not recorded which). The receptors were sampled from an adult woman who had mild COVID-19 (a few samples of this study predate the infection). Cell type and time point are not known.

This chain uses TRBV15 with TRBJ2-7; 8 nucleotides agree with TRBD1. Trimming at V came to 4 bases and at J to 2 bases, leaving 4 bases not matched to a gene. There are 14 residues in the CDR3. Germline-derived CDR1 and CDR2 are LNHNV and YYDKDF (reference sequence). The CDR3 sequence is CATSKTGVPYEQYF. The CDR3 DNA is TGTGCCACCAGCAAGACAGGGGTACCCTACGAGCAGTACTTC.

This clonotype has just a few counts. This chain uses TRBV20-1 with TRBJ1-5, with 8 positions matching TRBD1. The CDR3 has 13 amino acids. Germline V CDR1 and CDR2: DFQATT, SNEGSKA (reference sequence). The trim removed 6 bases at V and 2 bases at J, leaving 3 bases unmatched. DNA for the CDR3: TGCAGTGCCGAGGGACAGGGCAATCAGCCCCAGCATTTT. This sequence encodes CSAEGQGNQPQHF.

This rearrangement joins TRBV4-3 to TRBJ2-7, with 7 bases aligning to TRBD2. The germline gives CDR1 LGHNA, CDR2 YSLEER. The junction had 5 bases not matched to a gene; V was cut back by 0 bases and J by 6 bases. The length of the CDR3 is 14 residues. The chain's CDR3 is CASSQEGSGGEQYF. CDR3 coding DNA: TGCGCCAGCAGCCAAGAAGGCTCGGGGGGCGAGCAGTACTTC.

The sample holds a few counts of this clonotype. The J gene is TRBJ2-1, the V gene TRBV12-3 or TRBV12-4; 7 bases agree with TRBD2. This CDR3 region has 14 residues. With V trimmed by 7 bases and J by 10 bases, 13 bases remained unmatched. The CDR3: CASTEGGPSREQFF. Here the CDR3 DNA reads TGTGCCAGCACTGAGGGAGGGCCAAGTAGGGAGCAGTTCTTC.

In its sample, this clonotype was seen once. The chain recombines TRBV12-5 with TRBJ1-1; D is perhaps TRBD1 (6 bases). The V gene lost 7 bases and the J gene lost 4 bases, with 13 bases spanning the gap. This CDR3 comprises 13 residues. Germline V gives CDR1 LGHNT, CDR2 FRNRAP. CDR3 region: CASALLGGTEAFF. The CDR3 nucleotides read TGTGCTAGTGCCTTGCTAGGGGGCACTGAAGCTTTCTTT.

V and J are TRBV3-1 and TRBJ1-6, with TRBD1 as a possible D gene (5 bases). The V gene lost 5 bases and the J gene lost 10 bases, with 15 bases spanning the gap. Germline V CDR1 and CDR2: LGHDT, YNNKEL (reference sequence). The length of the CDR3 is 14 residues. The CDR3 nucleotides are TGTGCCAGCAGCTATAGGAGGGGAGGGTCACCCCTCCACTTT. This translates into CASSYRRGGSPLHF. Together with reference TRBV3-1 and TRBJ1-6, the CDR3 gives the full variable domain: DTAVSQTPKYLVTQMGNDKSIKCEQNLGHDTMYWYKQDSKKFLKIMFSYNNKELIINETVPNRFSPKSPDKAHLNLHINSLELGDSAVYFCASSYRRGGSPLHFGNGTRLTVT.

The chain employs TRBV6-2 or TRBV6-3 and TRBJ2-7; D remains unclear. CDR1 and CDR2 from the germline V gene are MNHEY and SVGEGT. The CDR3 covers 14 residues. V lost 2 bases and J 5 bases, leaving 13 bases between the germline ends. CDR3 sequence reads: CASSYPGPVNEQYF. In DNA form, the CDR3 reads TGTGCCAGCAGTTACCCAGGCCCCGTTAACGAGCAGTACTTC.

CDR3 in DNA: TGTGCCAGCAGCCTACAATTAACCGGGACAGGGTACACCGGGGAGCTGTTTTTT. As protein: CASSLQLTGTGYTGELFF. The V gene is TRBV5-4, the J gene TRBJ2-2; 9 bases agree with TRBD1. CDR1 is SGHNT, CDR2 YYREEE, per germline (reference sequence). J gave up 3 bases and V 4 bases, and 13 bases lay outside the gene matches. This CDR3 is 18 amino acids long.

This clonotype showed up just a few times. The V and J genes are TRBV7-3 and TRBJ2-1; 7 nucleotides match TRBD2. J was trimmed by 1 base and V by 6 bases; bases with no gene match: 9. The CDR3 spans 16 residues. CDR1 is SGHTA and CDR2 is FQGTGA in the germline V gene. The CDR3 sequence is CASSYVGGVSYNEQFF. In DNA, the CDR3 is TGTGCCAGCAGTTACGTGGGAGGGGTTTCCTACAATGAGCAGTTCTTC.

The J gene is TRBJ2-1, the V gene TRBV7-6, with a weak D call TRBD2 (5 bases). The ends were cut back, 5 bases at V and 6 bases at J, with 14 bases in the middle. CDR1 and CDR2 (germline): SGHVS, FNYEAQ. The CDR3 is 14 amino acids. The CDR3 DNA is TGTGCCAGCAGCCCCCTGGGAGTAGCCAATGAGCAGTTCTTC. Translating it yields CASSPLGVANEQFF. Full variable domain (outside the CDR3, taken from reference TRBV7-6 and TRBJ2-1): GAGVSQSPRYKVTKRGQDVALRCDPISGHVSLYWYRQALGQGPEFLTYFNYEAQQDKSGLPNDRFSAERPEGSISTLTIQRTEQRDSAMYRCASSPLGVANEQFFGPGTRLTVL.